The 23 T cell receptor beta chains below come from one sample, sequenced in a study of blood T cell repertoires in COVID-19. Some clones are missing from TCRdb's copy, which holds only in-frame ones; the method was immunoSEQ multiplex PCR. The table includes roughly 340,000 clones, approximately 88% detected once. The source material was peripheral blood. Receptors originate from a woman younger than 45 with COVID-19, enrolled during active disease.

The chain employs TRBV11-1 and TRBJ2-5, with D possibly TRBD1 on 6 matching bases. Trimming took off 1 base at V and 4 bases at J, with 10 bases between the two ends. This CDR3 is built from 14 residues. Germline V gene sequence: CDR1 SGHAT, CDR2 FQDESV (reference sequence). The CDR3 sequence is CASSLGYRVETQYF. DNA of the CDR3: TGTGCCAGCAGCTTAGGATACAGGGTAGAGACCCAGTACTTC.

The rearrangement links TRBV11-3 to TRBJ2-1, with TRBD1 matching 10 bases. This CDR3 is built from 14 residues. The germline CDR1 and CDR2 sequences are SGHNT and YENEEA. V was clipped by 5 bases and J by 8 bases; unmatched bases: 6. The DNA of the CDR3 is TGTGCCAGCAGCCTGACAGGGGGCTGGGATGAGCAGTTCTTC. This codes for CASSLTGGWDEQFF.

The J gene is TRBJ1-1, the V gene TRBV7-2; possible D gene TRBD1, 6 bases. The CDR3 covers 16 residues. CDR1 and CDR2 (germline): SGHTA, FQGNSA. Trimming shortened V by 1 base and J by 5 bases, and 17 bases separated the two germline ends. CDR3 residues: CASSLGVGQGRTEAFF. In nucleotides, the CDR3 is TGTGCCAGCAGCTTAGGGGTTGGGCAGGGGCGGACTGAAGCTTTCTTT.

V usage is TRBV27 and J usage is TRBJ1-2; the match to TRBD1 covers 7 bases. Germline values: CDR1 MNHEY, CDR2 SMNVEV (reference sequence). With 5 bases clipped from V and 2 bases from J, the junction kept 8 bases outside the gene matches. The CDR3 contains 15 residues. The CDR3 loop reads CASSPTGTENYGYTF. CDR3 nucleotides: TGTGCCAGCAGTCCGACCGGGACAGAAAACTATGGCTACACCTTC.

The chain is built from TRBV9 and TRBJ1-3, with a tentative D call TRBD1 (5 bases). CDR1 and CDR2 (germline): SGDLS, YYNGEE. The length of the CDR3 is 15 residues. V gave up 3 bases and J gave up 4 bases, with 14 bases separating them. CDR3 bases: TGTGCCAGCAGCGGGGGCGGAGTAGGGGGAAACACCATATATTTT. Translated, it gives CASSGGGVGGNTIYF.

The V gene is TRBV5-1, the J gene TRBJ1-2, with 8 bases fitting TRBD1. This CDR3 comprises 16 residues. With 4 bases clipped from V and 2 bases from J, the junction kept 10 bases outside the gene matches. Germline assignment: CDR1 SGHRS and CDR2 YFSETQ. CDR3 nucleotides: TGCGCCAGCAGCGCAGACCCGACAGGGGCGAACTATGGCTACACCTTC. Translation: CASSADPTGANYGYTF.

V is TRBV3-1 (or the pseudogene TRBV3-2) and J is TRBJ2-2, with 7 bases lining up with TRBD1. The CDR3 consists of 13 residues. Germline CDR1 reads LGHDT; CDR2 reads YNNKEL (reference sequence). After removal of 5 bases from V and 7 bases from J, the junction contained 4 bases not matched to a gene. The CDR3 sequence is CASSARTGGELFF. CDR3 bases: TGTGCCAGCAGCGCCCGGACAGGCGGGGAGCTGTTTTTT.

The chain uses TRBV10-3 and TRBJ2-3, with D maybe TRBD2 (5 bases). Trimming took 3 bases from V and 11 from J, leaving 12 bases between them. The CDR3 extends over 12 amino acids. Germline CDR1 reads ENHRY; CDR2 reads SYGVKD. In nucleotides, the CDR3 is TGTGCCATCAGTGACGGACTCGGAGGGCAGTATTTT. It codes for CAISDGLGGQYF.

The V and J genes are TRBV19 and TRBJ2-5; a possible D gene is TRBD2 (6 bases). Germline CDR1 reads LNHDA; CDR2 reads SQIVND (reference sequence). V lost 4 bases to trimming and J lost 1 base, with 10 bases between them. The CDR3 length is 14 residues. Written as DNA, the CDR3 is TGTGCCAGTAGTAAAGGAGGGGTCCAAGAGACCCAGTACTTC. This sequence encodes CASSKGGVQETQYF.

DNA for the CDR3: TGTGCCAGCAGCTTAGGGACAGGGAGCGAGCAGTACTTC. Protein sequence: CASSLGTGSEQYF. The rearrangement links TRBV11-2 to TRBJ2-7, with TRBD1 matching 8 bases. Germline values: CDR1 SGHAT, CDR2 FQNNGV. The CDR3 has 13 residues. V gave up 1 base and J gave up 6 bases; unmatched junction bases: 2. Supplemented by reference TRBV11-2 and TRBJ2-7, the full variable domain reads EAGVAQSPRYKIIEKRQSVAFWCNPISGHATLYWYQQILGQGPKLLIQFQNNGVVDDSQLPKDRFSAERLKGVDSTLKIQPAKLEDSAVYLCASSLGTGSEQYFGPGTRLTVT.

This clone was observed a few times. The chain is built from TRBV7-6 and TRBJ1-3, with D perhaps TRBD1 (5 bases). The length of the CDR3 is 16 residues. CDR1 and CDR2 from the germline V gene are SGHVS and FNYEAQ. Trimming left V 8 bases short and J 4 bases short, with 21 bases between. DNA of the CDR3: TGTGCCAGCGGCACGAGGGGCGGGACGTGGGGAAACACCATATATTTT. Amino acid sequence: CASGTRGGTWGNTIYF.

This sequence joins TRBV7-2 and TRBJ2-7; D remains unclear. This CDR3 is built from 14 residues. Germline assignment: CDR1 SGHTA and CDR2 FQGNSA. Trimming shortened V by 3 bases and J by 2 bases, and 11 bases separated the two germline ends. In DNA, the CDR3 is TGTGCCAGCAGCTTCCTTACAGAGCCCTACGAGCAGTACTTC. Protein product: CASSFLTEPYEQYF.

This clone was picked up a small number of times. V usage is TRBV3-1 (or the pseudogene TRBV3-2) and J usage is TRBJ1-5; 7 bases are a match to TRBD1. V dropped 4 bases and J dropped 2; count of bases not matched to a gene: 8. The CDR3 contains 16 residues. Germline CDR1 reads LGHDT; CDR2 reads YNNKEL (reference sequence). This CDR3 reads CASSLQGKGGNQPQHF. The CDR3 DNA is TGTGCCAGCAGCCTACAGGGGAAGGGGGGCAATCAGCCCCAGCATTTT.

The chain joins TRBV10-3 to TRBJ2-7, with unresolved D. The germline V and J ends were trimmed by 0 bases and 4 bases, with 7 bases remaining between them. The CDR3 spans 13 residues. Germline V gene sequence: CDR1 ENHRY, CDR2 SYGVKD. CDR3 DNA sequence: TGTGCCATCAGTGAGTCTATAAATTACGAGCAGTACGTC. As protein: CAISESINYEQYV.

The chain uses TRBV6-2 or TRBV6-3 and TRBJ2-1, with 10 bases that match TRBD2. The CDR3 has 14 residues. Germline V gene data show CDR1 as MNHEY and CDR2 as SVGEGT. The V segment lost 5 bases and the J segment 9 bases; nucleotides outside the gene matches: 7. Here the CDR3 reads CASSLSGRGSEQFF. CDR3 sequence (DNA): TGTGCCAGCAGTCTGAGCGGGAGGGGGAGTGAGCAGTTCTTC.

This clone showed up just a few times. CDR3 bases: TGTGCCAGCAGCCGAAGCCCCCGGACTAGCGGATACAATGAGCAGTTCTTC. Its translation: CASSRSPRTSGYNEQFF. The genes are TRBV16 and TRBJ2-1; 10 bases fit TRBD2. CDR1 and CDR2 (germline): KGHSY, FQNENV. V trimming: 4 bases; J trimming: 4 bases; junction bases outside the gene matches: 10. The CDR3 is 17 residues long.

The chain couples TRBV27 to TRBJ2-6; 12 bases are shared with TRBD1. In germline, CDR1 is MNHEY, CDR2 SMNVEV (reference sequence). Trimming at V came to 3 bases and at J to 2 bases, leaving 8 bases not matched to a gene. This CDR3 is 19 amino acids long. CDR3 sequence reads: CASSFSRDRGLAGANVLTF. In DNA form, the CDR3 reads TGTGCCAGCAGTTTCTCCCGGGACAGGGGGCTTGCTGGGGCCAACGTCCTGACTTTC.

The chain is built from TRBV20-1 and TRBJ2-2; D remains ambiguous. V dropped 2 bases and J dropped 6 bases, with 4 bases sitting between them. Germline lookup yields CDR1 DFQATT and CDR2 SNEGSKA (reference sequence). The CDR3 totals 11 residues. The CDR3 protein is CSARLAGELFF. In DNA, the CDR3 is TGCAGTGCTAGATTAGCCGGGGAGCTGTTTTTT.

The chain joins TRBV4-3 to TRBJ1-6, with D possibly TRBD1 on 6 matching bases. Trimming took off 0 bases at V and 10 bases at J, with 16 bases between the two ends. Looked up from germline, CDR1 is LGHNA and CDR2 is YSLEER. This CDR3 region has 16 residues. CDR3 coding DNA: TGCGCCAGCAGCCAAGATATGAGGGGCAGGGGATCACCCCTCCACTTT. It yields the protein CASSQDMRGRGSPLHF.

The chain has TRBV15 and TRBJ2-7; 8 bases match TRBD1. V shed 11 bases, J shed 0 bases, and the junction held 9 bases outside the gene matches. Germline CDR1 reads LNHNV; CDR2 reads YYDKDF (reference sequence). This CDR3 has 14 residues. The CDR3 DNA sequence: TGTGCCCCGATATCGGGACAGGTCTCCTACGAGCAGTACTTC. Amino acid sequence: CAPISGQVSYEQYF. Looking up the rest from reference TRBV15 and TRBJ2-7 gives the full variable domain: DAMVIQNPRYQVTQFGKPVTLSCSQTLNHNVMYWYQQKSSQAPKLLFHYYDKDFNNEADTPDNFQSRRPNTSFCFLDIRSPGLGDTAMYLCAPISGQVSYEQYFGPGTRLTVT.

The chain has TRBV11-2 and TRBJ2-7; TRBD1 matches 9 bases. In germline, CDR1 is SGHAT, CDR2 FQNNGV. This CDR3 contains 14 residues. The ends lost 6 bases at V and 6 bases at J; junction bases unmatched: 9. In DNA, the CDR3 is TGTGCCAGCAGGATTCCGGGACAGGGAGGCGAGCAGTACTTC. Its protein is CASRIPGQGGEQYF.

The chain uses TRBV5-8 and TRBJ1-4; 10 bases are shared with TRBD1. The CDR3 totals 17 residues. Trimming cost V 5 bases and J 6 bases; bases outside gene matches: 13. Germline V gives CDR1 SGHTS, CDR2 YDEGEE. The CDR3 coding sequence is TGTGCCAGCAGGACTGACAGGGGGCTCTCGTGGGATGAAAAACTGTTTTTT. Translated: CASRTDRGLSWDEKLFF.

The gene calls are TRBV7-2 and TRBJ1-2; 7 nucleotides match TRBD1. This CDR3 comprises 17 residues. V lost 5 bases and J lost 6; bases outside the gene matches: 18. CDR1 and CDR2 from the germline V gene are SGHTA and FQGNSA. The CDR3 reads CASSNLGGFLGTDGYTF. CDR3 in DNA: TGTGCCAGCAGCAACCTAGGGGGCTTTCTTGGTACAGATGGCTACACCTTC.